The 27 T cell receptor beta chains below come from one sample, sequenced in a study of technical replicates of blood from a few donors. Only in-frame clones appear in the TCRdb table, and some are missing; sequencing was by immunoSEQ multiplex PCR. The sample has tens of thousands of clones; nearly 98% are singletons. Specimen: T cells isolated from PBMCs. These receptors all stem from a human donor in good health.

V gene TRBV10-1 combines with J gene TRBJ2-1; 7 bases fit TRBD2. Trimming cost V 6 bases and J 4 bases; bases outside gene matches: 6. Germline V gene data show CDR1 as WNHNN and CDR2 as SYGVQD (reference sequence). This CDR3 is built from 14 residues. CDR3 in amino acids: CASSAGLIYNEQFF. DNA of the CDR3: TGCGCCAGCAGCGCGGGACTAATATACAATGAGCAGTTCTTC.

The sample holds one count of this clone. V gene TRBV11-2 combines with J gene TRBJ2-2, with 7 bases aligning to TRBD1. Germline lookup yields CDR1 SGHAT and CDR2 FQNNGV. V shed 6 bases and J 0 bases; nucleotides not matched to a gene: 10. This CDR3 is 17 amino acids long. The chain's CDR3 is CASRMTGTTSNTGELFF. In DNA, the CDR3 is TGTGCCAGCAGAATGACAGGGACCACCTCGAACACCGGGGAGCTGTTTTTT.

The J gene is TRBJ2-2, the V gene TRBV7-3, with D perhaps TRBD1 (6 bases). Trimming shortened V by 5 bases and J by 0 bases, and 10 bases separated the two germline ends. The CDR3 length is 15 residues. CDR1 SGHTA and CDR2 FQGTGA come from the germline V gene. CDR3 amino acids: CASSRGFANTGELFF. In DNA form, the CDR3 reads TGTGCCAGCAGCAGGGGGTTCGCGAACACCGGGGAGCTGTTTTTT.

This chain connects TRBV10-3 to TRBJ2-7; TRBD2 matches at 12 bases. V shed 10 bases and J 3 bases; nucleotides not matched to a gene: 10. Germline CDR1 reads ENHRY; CDR2 reads SYGVKD. The CDR3 is 15 amino acids. CDR3 DNA: TGTGCCAGCAGAGAGACTAGCGGGAGACTCTACGAGCAGTACTTC. Protein product: CASRETSGRLYEQYF.

V usage is TRBV5-6 and J usage is TRBJ2-7; D is unresolved. The germline V gene encodes CDR1 SGHDT and CDR2 YYEEEE. V dropped 0 bases and J dropped 1 base, with 8 bases sitting between them. The CDR3 loop spans 14 amino acids. The CDR3 spells CASSLGGSSYEQYF. CDR3 sequence (DNA): TGTGCCAGCAGCTTGGGCGGCAGTTCCTACGAGCAGTACTTC.

J is TRBJ2-7 and V is TRBV13; D is possibly TRBD1 (5 bases). The CDR3 consists of 14 residues. Trimming took 8 bases from V and 3 from J, leaving 17 bases between them. The germline CDR1 and CDR2 sequences are PRHDT and FYEKMQ (reference sequence). CDR3 amino acids: CASRPQGNFYEQYF. CDR3 bases: TGTGCCAGCCGACCTCAGGGTAACTTCTACGAGCAGTACTTC.

This rearrangement joins TRBV4-1 to TRBJ1-4; TRBD1 is a possible D gene (5 bases). V was trimmed by 5 bases and J by 8 bases, leaving 15 bases between them. The CDR3 has 14 amino acids. Germline-derived CDR1 and CDR2 are MGHRA and YSYEKL. The CDR3 coding sequence is TGCGCCAGCAGCTACGACAGTGGGGCCGAAAAACTGTTTTTT. Its translation: CASSYDSGAEKLFF.

The chain uses TRBV7-9 and TRBJ2-7; TRBD1 aligns across 12 bases. V dropped 3 bases and J dropped 7; count of bases not matched to a gene: 7. This CDR3 region has 15 residues. Germline V gene data show CDR1 as SEHNR and CDR2 as FQNEAQ (reference sequence). Here the CDR3 DNA reads TGTGCCAGCAGCTTGGGGGACAGGGGGCGTCGGGAGCAGTACTTC. This gives the protein CASSLGDRGRREQYF.

V and J are TRBV10-3 and TRBJ2-1; D is undetermined. The germline V gene has CDR1 ENHRY and CDR2 SYGVKD. The V end was cut by 6 bases, the J end by 5 bases, with 8 bases between. The CDR3 is 12 residues long. CDR3 in DNA: TGTGCCATCAGCTTCACGGACAATGAGCAGTTCTTC. Its translation is CAISFTDNEQFF.

The rearrangement joins TRBV30 to TRBJ1-2, with TRBD1 as a possible D gene (6 bases). This CDR3 region has 16 residues. With 3 bases removed from V and 4 bases from J, the gap between germline ends came to 21 bases. Germline lookup yields CDR1 GTSNPN and CDR2 SVGIG (reference sequence). Here the CDR3 DNA reads TGTGCCTGGAGGGGATACTTGCGAGGGGGTGGCTATGGCTACACCTTC. It yields the protein CAWRGYLRGGGYGYTF.

The genes are TRBV7-9 and TRBJ2-7; 10 nucleotides agree with TRBD2. Germline-derived CDR1 and CDR2 are SEHNR and FQNEAQ (reference sequence). V lost 5 bases to trimming and J lost 2 bases; unmatched junction nucleotides: 3. The CDR3 consists of 14 residues. CDR3 in DNA: TGTGCCAGCAGCAAGACTAGCGGGCCCTACGAGCAGTACTTC. Translation gives CASSKTSGPYEQYF.

This clone came up once. The V gene is TRBV30, the J gene TRBJ2-7, with D possibly being TRBD1 (6 bases). Between the trimmed V and J ends, which lost 6 bases and 3 bases, there was a span of 21 bases. The germline CDR1 and CDR2 sequences are GTSNPN and SVGIG (reference sequence). The CDR3 loop spans 15 amino acids. Written as DNA, the CDR3 is TGTGCCTGTCAACCGGGACAAGGGTTAATCTACGAGCAGTACTTC. This encodes CACQPGQGLIYEQYF.

The gene calls are TRBV6-5 and TRBJ1-2, with D unresolved. The CDR3 is 15 amino acids. Germline CDR1 and CDR2: MNHEY and SVGAGI. Trimming left V 3 bases short and J 8 bases short, with 19 bases between. The CDR3 loop is CASSYKQSPMLGYTF. The CDR3 nucleotides read TGTGCCAGCAGTTATAAACAGAGCCCTATGCTGGGCTACACCTTC.

The chain has TRBV5-1 and TRBJ2-7; TRBD2 is a possible D gene (6 bases). This CDR3 has 14 residues. The germline CDR1 and CDR2 sequences are SGHRS and YFSETQ. V shed 4 bases and J shed 2 bases, with 13 bases lying between them. The CDR3 sequence is CASSPLADTYEQYF. The CDR3 nucleotides read TGCGCCAGCAGCCCCTTAGCGGATACCTACGAGCAGTACTTC.

The V gene is TRBV11-2, the J gene TRBJ1-4; D gene uncertain. Trimming removed 3 bases from V and 5 bases from J, with 10 bases in between. Germline-derived CDR1 and CDR2 are SGHAT and FQNNGV. This CDR3 is built from 14 residues. The CDR3 here is CASSFLTGNEKLFF. The CDR3 DNA reads TGTGCCAGCAGCTTCCTGACGGGGAATGAAAAACTGTTTTTT. The entire variable domain, with the rest obtained from reference TRBV11-2 and TRBJ1-4, is as follows: EAGVAQSPRYKIIEKRQSVAFWCNPISGHATLYWYQQILGQGPKLLIQFQNNGVVDDSQLPKDRFSAERLKGVDSTLKIQPAKLEDSAVYLCASSFLTGNEKLFFGSGTQLSVL.

This clone came up once. V is TRBV7-8 and J is TRBJ2-1; 10 bases fit TRBD2. This CDR3 region has 17 residues. In germline, CDR1 is SGHVS, CDR2 FQNEAQ. V dropped 11 bases and J dropped 4; count of bases not matched to a gene: 17. The CDR3 DNA reads TGTGCCGGACAACGCGCCGGGCTAGCGGGAGCGTACAATGAGCAGTTCTTC. As protein: CAGQRAGLAGAYNEQFF.

The chain carries TRBV7-9 and TRBJ1-1; no firm D call. Trimming took off 5 bases at V and 8 bases at J, with 9 bases between the two ends. This CDR3 has 11 amino acids. CDR1 is SEHNR, CDR2 FQNEAQ, per germline (reference sequence). The CDR3 coding sequence is TGTGCCAGCAGCATCGAGGCAGAAGCTTTCTTT. Translating gives CASSIEAEAFF.

The rearrangement uses TRBV25-1 and TRBJ2-7; possibly TRBD2 for D (5 bases). The germline CDR1 and CDR2 sequences are MGHDK and SYGVNS. This CDR3 has 16 residues. V was pared by 6 bases and J by 5 bases, with 23 bases between. The CDR3 is CASRQLVGSTLHEQYF. In DNA, the CDR3 is TGTGCCAGCAGGCAATTAGTGGGGAGCACCCTCCACGAGCAGTACTTC.

This chain connects TRBV7-2 to TRBJ2-1; the match to TRBD2 covers 11 bases. The CDR3 runs to 21 residues. Germline CDR1 is SGHTA and CDR2 is FQGNSA. V shed 0 bases and J 3 bases; nucleotides not matched to a gene: 16. CDR3 nucleotides: TGTGCCAGCAGCTTAGCCCCTGTAGCGGGAGGGCGCTGGGTCAACTACAATGAGCAGTTCTTC. Translation gives CASSLAPVAGGRWVNYNEQFF.

This clone has a single count. This sequence joins TRBV7-2 and TRBJ2-7; TRBD1 might be the D (6 bases). The length of the CDR3 is 18 residues. Trimming removed 2 bases from V and 3 bases from J, with 23 bases in between. Germline-derived CDR1 and CDR2 are SGHTA and FQGNSA. CDR3 loop: CASSLRAGVWGPRYEQYF. In DNA form, the CDR3 reads TGTGCCAGCAGCTTAAGGGCAGGGGTTTGGGGGCCCCGCTACGAGCAGTACTTC.

As concerns this clone: The junction differs from germline at one of its ends, possibly a read error. The chain combines TRBV5-1 with TRBJ1-1; D is ambiguous. Germline V gene sequence: CDR1 SGHRS, CDR2 YFSETQ. The CDR3 length is 15 residues. The chain's CDR3 is CASSLDAGGNSEAFF. In DNA, the CDR3 is TGCGCCAGCAGCTTGGATGCAGGAGGGAACAGTGAAGCTTTCTTT.

The genes are TRBV19 and TRBJ1-1; the D gene is possibly TRBD1 (6 bases). Germline V gives CDR1 LNHDA, CDR2 SQIVND (reference sequence). CDR3 length equals 15 residues. The V gene lost 5 bases and the J gene lost 0 bases, with 13 bases spanning the gap. CDR3 in DNA: TGTGCCAGTAGTGGTGGGGACACCATGAACACTGAAGCTTTCTTT. It encodes CASSGGDTMNTEAFF.

The chain joins TRBV13 to TRBJ2-7; 8 bases align to TRBD2. The V gene's germline CDR1 is PRHDT and CDR2 FYEKMQ (reference sequence). Unmatched junction bases numbered 12, after V lost 4 bases and J lost 1 base. This CDR3 spans 17 amino acids. The CDR3 DNA reads as TGTGCCAGCAGCTCTCGGGGAAGCGGGGGACCATCCTACGAGCAGTACTTC. This encodes CASSSRGSGGPSYEQYF. Variable domain in full (rest from reference TRBV13 and TRBJ2-7): AAGVIQSPRHLIKEKRETATLKCYPIPRHDTVYWYQQGPGQDPQFLISFYEKMQSDKGSIPDRFSAQQFSDYHSELNMSSLELGDSALYFCASSSRGSGGPSYEQYFGPGTRLTVT.

The chain recombines TRBV28 with TRBJ2-7, with 8 bases identical to TRBD2. This CDR3 region has 17 residues. With 2 bases clipped from V and 5 bases from J, the junction kept 14 bases outside the gene matches. Germline CDR1 and CDR2: MDHEN and SYDVKM. As DNA, the CDR3 is TGTGCCAGCAGTTTAGACGGTCCGGGGGGGGCCGGGGACGAGCAGTACTTC. Translating it yields CASSLDGPGGAGDEQYF.

The chain joins TRBV7-8 to TRBJ2-3, with 9 nucleotides matching TRBD2. V trimming: 4 bases; J trimming: 6 bases; junction bases outside the gene matches: 11. The CDR3 length is 16 residues. Germline V gene lookup returns CDR1 SGHVS and CDR2 FQNEAQ. CDR3 loop: CASSSHGGRASDTQYF. In DNA, the CDR3 is TGTGCCAGCAGCTCCCATGGCGGGAGGGCCAGTGATACGCAGTATTTT.

The chain recombines TRBV6-1 with TRBJ2-7, with a possible D match to TRBD1 (5 bases). The CDR3 has 14 amino acids. Germline-derived CDR1 and CDR2 are MNHNS and SASEGT. V was shortened by 6 bases and J by 0 bases, with 12 bases between the two germline ends. The CDR3 bases are TGTGCCAGCAGGACAGAACCTTACTCCTACGAGCAGTACTTC. Protein product: CASRTEPYSYEQYF.

V gene TRBV5-1 combines with J gene TRBJ2-5; 7 positions match TRBD2. V trimming: 0 bases; J trimming: 3 bases; junction bases outside the gene matches: 5. The CDR3 extends over 15 amino acids. The V gene's germline CDR1 is SGHRS and CDR2 YFSETQ. The CDR3 bases are TGCGCCAGCAGCTTGGGGCTAGCGGACAAAGAGACCCAGTACTTC. Encoded protein: CASSLGLADKETQYF.